These 32 T cell receptor beta chains originate from one sample sequenced in a study of T cells in Graves' hyperthyroidism and ophthalmopathy. Amplified TCR beta CDR3 regions derived from RNA transcripts. With the HTBI primer set, the TCR CDR3 went through a first round of RT-PCR. TCRdb passed the multiplex PCR reads through MiXCR, listing each CDR3 protein once. The sample lists about 640,000 distinct CDR3 sequences; 20% to 25% were seen once. Sequencing was carried out using blood. Source of these receptors: a man aged 25 to 40 with Graves' ophthalmopathy.

The chain links TRBV30 to TRBJ2-7, with D maybe TRBD1 (5 bases). Per germline, CDR1 GTSNPN and CDR2 SVGIG (reference sequence). The CDR3 length is 16 residues. Trimming took 0 bases from V and 2 from J, leaving 17 bases between them. The CDR3 DNA sequence: TGTGCCTGGAGTGTAGCTGACCAGGGTTACCCCTACGAGCAGTACTTC. Its protein product is CAWSVADQGYPYEQYF.

This clonotype turned up a few times. This chain links TRBV11-3 with TRBJ2-3; 8 positions match TRBD2. From germline, CDR1 is SGHNT and CDR2 YENEEA. V was clipped by 4 bases and J by 4 bases; unmatched bases: 10. The CDR3 consists of 16 residues. The CDR3 sequence: CASSSSGGARPDTQYF. CDR3 DNA: TGTGCCAGCAGCTCCTCGGGGGGGGCCCGACCAGATACGCAGTATTTT.

This chain uses TRBV6-5 with TRBJ2-1; the D gene is possibly TRBD2 (5 bases). The germline V gene has CDR1 MNHEY and CDR2 SVGAGI. Trimming removed 2 bases from V and 1 base from J, with 15 bases in between. The CDR3 loop spans 17 amino acids. Here the CDR3 reads CASSYDRGRLSYNEQFF. The CDR3 bases are TGTGCCAGCAGTTACGATAGAGGGAGATTGTCCTACAATGAGCAGTTCTTC.

V is TRBV7-9 and J is TRBJ1-6; D is undetermined. V lost 5 bases and J 6 bases, leaving 11 bases between the germline ends. The CDR3 consists of 14 residues. Germline V lookup: CDR1 SEHNR, CDR2 FQNEAQ (reference sequence). CDR3 in amino acids: CASSKATGNSPLHF. The CDR3 DNA reads as TGTGCCAGCAGCAAAGCTACGGGTAATTCACCCCTCCACTTT.

V usage is TRBV30 and J usage is TRBJ1-2, with TRBD1 identical over 7 bases. Germline loops: CDR1 GTSNPN, CDR2 SVGIG (reference sequence). With V trimmed by 7 bases and J by 2 bases, 10 bases remained unmatched. This CDR3 region has 14 residues. For the CDR3, the DNA is TGTGCCTACCTAGAGCCGACAGGGAACTATGGCTACACCTTC. Amino acid sequence: CAYLEPTGNYGYTF.

Points on this clonotype: A clone one base away is much larger, so this may be a read error. This chain connects TRBV28 to TRBJ2-7, with 10 nucleotides matching TRBD2. The CDR3 has 15 residues. From germline, CDR1 is MDHEN and CDR2 SYDVKM. V shed 10 bases and J 1 base; nucleotides not matched to a gene: 10. In DNA, the CDR3 is TGTGCCAACAGCATGGCTAGCGGGAGATCCTACGAGCAGTACTTC. Encoded protein: CANSMASGRSYEQYF.

This clonotype was picked up many times. This rearrangement joins TRBV18 to TRBJ1-3; D remains ambiguous. V was pared by 5 bases and J by 0 bases, with 2 bases between. Germline lookup yields CDR1 KGHSH and CDR2 LQKENI. The CDR3 totals 12 residues. As DNA, the CDR3 is TGTGCCAGCTCAGCCTCTGGAAACACCATATATTTT. Its translation: CASSASGNTIYF.

V is TRBV11-2 and J is TRBJ2-1; D perhaps matches TRBD1 (5 bases). Germline V gene sequence: CDR1 SGHAT, CDR2 FQNNGV. This CDR3 contains 15 residues. Between the trimmed V and J ends, which lost 5 bases and 6 bases, there was a span of 17 bases. CDR3 residues: CASSRDSHVGNEQFF. CDR3 coding DNA: TGTGCCAGCAGCCGCGACAGCCACGTTGGCAATGAGCAGTTCTTC. Drawing the rest from reference TRBV11-2 and TRBJ2-1, the complete variable domain is EAGVAQSPRYKIIEKRQSVAFWCNPISGHATLYWYQQILGQGPKLLIQFQNNGVVDDSQLPKDRFSAERLKGVDSTLKIQPAKLEDSAVYLCASSRDSHVGNEQFFGPGTRLTVL.

This clonotype was seen just once. This chain uses TRBV4-3 with TRBJ2-5; possibly TRBD2 for D (6 bases). CDR1 and CDR2 (germline): LGHNA, YSLEER. V lost 0 bases, J lost 4 bases, and 15 bases lay in between. The CDR3 extends over 16 amino acids. In DNA, the CDR3 is TGCGCCAGCAGCCAAGATTCGGGGTTGGGAGGAGAGACCCAGTACTTC. As protein: CASSQDSGLGGETQYF.

This clonotype was seen a handful of times. This CDR3 reads CASSPTGVQETQYF. The CDR3 DNA reads TGCGCCAGCAGCCCGACAGGGGTACAAGAGACCCAGTACTTC. The chain links TRBV5-1 to TRBJ2-5; 8 bases align to TRBD1. Germline-derived CDR1 and CDR2 are SGHRS and YFSETQ. V shed 4 bases and J 2 bases; nucleotides not matched to a gene: 4. This CDR3 comprises 14 residues.

The rearrangement links TRBV3-1 to TRBJ2-5, with D unclear. The V end lost 2 bases, the J end lost 1 base, and 8 bases lay between the germline ends. CDR3 length: 14 residues. CDR1 and CDR2 from the germline V gene are LGHDT and YNNKEL (reference sequence). The CDR3 region is CASSQKRIQETQYF. As DNA, the CDR3 is TGTGCCAGCAGCCAAAAGCGAATCCAAGAGACCCAGTACTTC.

This clonotype has ten or more counts. The V call is TRBV27, the J call TRBJ1-2; D is ambiguous. This CDR3 is built from 15 residues. Germline assignment: CDR1 MNHEY and CDR2 SMNVEV (reference sequence). V shed 5 bases and J shed 8 bases, with 21 bases lying between them. The CDR3 protein is CASSPREDGSRGYTF. CDR3 nucleotide sequence: TGTGCCAGCAGTCCCCGCGAGGACGGCTCGCGGGGCTACACCTTC.

This clonotype appeared many times. The CDR3 nucleotides read TGTGCCTGGAGTGGAGCGGGGACAGGGTTTGGCTACACCTTC. It specifies CAWSGAGTGFGYTF. V gene TRBV30 combines with J gene TRBJ1-2; TRBD1 aligns across 9 bases. The length of the CDR3 is 14 residues. Germline V CDR1 and CDR2: GTSNPN, SVGIG (reference sequence). V trimming: 1 base; J trimming: 7 bases; junction bases outside the gene matches: 7.

This clonotype has only a few counts. CDR3 sequence (DNA): TGCGCCAGCAGCTTGGACGCCAGAAACACTGAAGCTTTCTTT. This encodes CASSLDARNTEAFF. V is TRBV5-1 and J is TRBJ1-1; no firm D call. CDR3 length: 14 residues. CDR1 is SGHRS, CDR2 YFSETQ, per germline. The germline V and J ends were trimmed by 0 bases and 2 bases, with 8 bases remaining between them.

This clonotype showed up just a few times. The genes are TRBV28 and TRBJ2-5; tentatively, D is TRBD2 (6 bases). V was shortened by 3 bases and J by 5 bases, with 13 bases between the two germline ends. This CDR3 spans 14 amino acids. CDR1 is MDHEN, CDR2 SYDVKM, per germline. CDR3 in DNA: TGTGCCAGCAGTTTCGGCGGGAAAAGGGAGACCCAGTACTTC. Translation gives CASSFGGKRETQYF.

V is TRBV27 and J is TRBJ1-5, with TRBD1 as a possible D gene (5 bases). Germline CDR1 is MNHEY and CDR2 is SMNVEV (reference sequence). This CDR3 comprises 12 residues. With 3 bases removed from V and 8 bases from J, the gap between germline ends came to 8 bases. The CDR3 sequence is CASSFLGEPQHF. CDR3 DNA sequence: TGTGCCAGCAGTTTCCTAGGGGAGCCCCAGCATTTT.

As to this clonotype: One junction end disagrees with the germline gene, perhaps due to a read error. This chain joins TRBV11-2 and TRBJ2-2; maybe TRBD2 (5 bases). From germline, CDR1 is SGHAT and CDR2 FQNNGV. The CDR3 loop spans 16 amino acids. The CDR3 protein is CASSLVVPLSTGELLF. CDR3 DNA: TGTGCCAGCAGCTTAGTCGTCCCCCTATCGACCGGGGAGCTGCTTTTT.

The rearrangement uses TRBV25-1 and TRBJ1-6, with 7 positions matching TRBD1. This CDR3 has 15 residues. Germline V CDR1 and CDR2: MGHDK, SYGVNS. The V segment lost 3 bases and the J segment 10 bases; nucleotides outside the gene matches: 9. This chain's CDR3 is CASSEVKGAGSPLHF. The CDR3 DNA follows: TGTGCCAGCAGTGAGGTTAAGGGGGCAGGGTCACCCCTCCACTTT.

The table lists this clonotype with a few counts. This chain connects TRBV6-1 to TRBJ1-6; 7 nucleotides agree with TRBD1. The junction had 8 bases not matched to a gene; V was cut back by 3 bases and J by 12 bases. The CDR3 consists of 14 residues. CDR1 and CDR2 (germline): MNHNS, SASEGT. CDR3 nucleotides: TGTGCCAGCAGTGACTGGACAGGTGTTGGACCCCTCCACTTT. It translates to CASSDWTGVGPLHF.

This clonotype was seen ten or more times. The chain recombines TRBV30 with TRBJ1-4; D is unclear. In germline, CDR1 is GTSNPN, CDR2 SVGIG (reference sequence). Trimming stripped 8 bases from V and 0 bases from J, with 10 bases between. The length of the CDR3 is 13 residues. The CDR3 loop reads CALGGPTNEKLFF. The CDR3 DNA follows: TGTGCCCTCGGCGGACCAACTAATGAAAAACTGTTTTTT.

The chain links TRBV5-1 to TRBJ2-5; the D gene could be TRBD1 or TRBD2 (5 bases each). Germline V gives CDR1 SGHRS, CDR2 YFSETQ. The V end was cut by 0 bases, the J end by 5 bases, with 8 bases between. The CDR3 covers 13 residues. CDR3: CASSLEGTETQYF. DNA of the CDR3: TGCGCCAGCAGCTTGGAGGGGACGGAGACCCAGTACTTC.

The CDR3 nucleotides read TGTGCTAGTGGTTTGGTAGTCCAACGGGACATGATTTACAATGAGCAGTTCTTC. It yields the protein CASGLVVQRDMIYNEQFF. The chain links TRBV12-5 to TRBJ2-1; D is perhaps TRBD1 (6 bases). This CDR3 comprises 18 residues. Germline V lookup: CDR1 LGHNT, CDR2 FRNRAP. Trimming took 0 bases from V and 4 from J, leaving 19 bases between them.

This clonotype has just a few counts. V usage is TRBV29-1 and J usage is TRBJ1-3, with 8 bases identical to TRBD1. Germline values: CDR1 SQVTM, CDR2 ANQGSEA. The length of the CDR3 is 15 residues. The junction had 8 bases not matched to a gene; V was cut back by 7 bases and J by 0 bases. CDR3 nucleotides: TGCAGCGCCTCCATGGACAGGGTCTCTGGAAACACCATATATTTT. Protein sequence: CSASMDRVSGNTIYF.

This clonotype was seen many times. V is TRBV7-8 and J is TRBJ2-5; D might be TRBD1 or TRBD2, each matching 5 bases. Trimming stripped 5 bases from V and 5 bases from J, with 21 bases between. In germline, CDR1 is SGHVS, CDR2 FQNEAQ. The CDR3 contains 16 residues. CDR3 bases: TGTGCCAGCAGCCGAAACCCGGGACCCTCAAGGGAGACCCAGTACTTC. It codes for CASSRNPGPSRETQYF.

In its sample, this clonotype was seen many times. The rearrangement joins TRBV5-1 to TRBJ2-3; 7 nucleotides match TRBD2. Unmatched junction bases numbered 8, after V lost 0 bases and J lost 1 base. Looked up from germline, CDR1 is SGHRS and CDR2 is YFSETQ. The CDR3 sequence is 17 residues long. The CDR3 bases are TGCGCCAGCAGCTTGGAAGCGGGAACAGTCGGCACAGATACGCAGTATTTT. Encoded protein: CASSLEAGTVGTDTQYF.

The chain carries TRBV6-5 and TRBJ2-1; perhaps TRBD1 as D (5 bases). The CDR3 is 12 amino acids. Germline values: CDR1 MNHEY, CDR2 SVGAGI. The V gene lost 0 bases and the J gene lost 14 bases, with 11 bases spanning the gap. CDR3 nucleotide sequence: TGTGCCAGCAGTTACTCGGGGCAGATCGAGTTCTTC. Translated: CASSYSGQIEFF.

This clonotype was picked up a small number of times. CDR3 nucleotides: TGTGCCAGCAGTTTTAGGACAGGGGTCCAAGAGACCCAGTACTTC. Translating it yields CASSFRTGVQETQYF. The rearrangement links TRBV27 to TRBJ2-5; 9 bases align to TRBD1. Germline V gene lookup returns CDR1 MNHEY and CDR2 SMNVEV (reference sequence). This CDR3 contains 15 residues. Losses at the gene ends were 3 bases for V and 1 base for J; bases not matched to a gene: 3.

Of note for this clonotype: Since a much larger clone is just one base distant, this may be a read error. In this CDR3 the conserved last residue, phenylalanine or tryptophan, is missing, so a read error is likely. The chain links TRBV5-5 to TRBJ1-2; no definite D call. This CDR3 spans 14 amino acids. In germline, CDR1 is SGHKS, CDR2 YYEKEE (reference sequence). With 0 bases removed from V and 5 bases from J, the gap between germline ends came to 11 bases. The CDR3 reads CASSLGSDGYGYTL. The CDR3 DNA sequence: TGTGCCAGCAGCTTGGGTTCGGACGGGTATGGCTACACCCTC.

The chain links TRBV24-1 to TRBJ2-2; 13 bases agree with TRBD2. Trimming took 0 bases from V and 2 from J; bases not matched to a gene: 5. The CDR3 runs to 19 residues. Germline CDR1 KGHDR, CDR2 SFDVKD. Here the CDR3 reads CATSDLSGLAGPNTGELFF. Written as DNA, the CDR3 is TGTGCCACCAGTGATTTGTCGGGACTAGCGGGACCTAACACCGGGGAGCTGTTTTTT.

In its sample, this clonotype was seen a few times. V and J are TRBV14 and TRBJ2-3; D is undetermined. The germline V and J ends were trimmed by 1 base and 4 bases, with 9 bases remaining between them. This CDR3 spans 14 amino acids. Looked up from germline, CDR1 is SGHDN and CDR2 is FVKESK. CDR3 nucleotides: TGTGCCAGCAGCCAAGCGGTACTCCCAGATACGCAGTATTTT. Protein product: CASSQAVLPDTQYF.

The chain combines TRBV5-1 with TRBJ2-7, with 7 bases identical to TRBD1. Trimming at V came to 5 bases and at J to 2 bases, leaving 10 bases not matched to a gene. CDR3 size: 15 residues. The germline V gene has CDR1 SGHRS and CDR2 YFSETQ. The CDR3 spells CASRFLTGTAYEQYF. CDR3 coding DNA: TGCGCCAGCAGATTTCTGACCGGGACAGCCTACGAGCAGTACTTC. The entire variable domain, with the rest obtained from reference TRBV5-1 and TRBJ2-7, is as follows: KAGVTQTPRYLIKTRGQQVTLSCSPISGHRSVSWYQQTPGQGLQFLFEYFSETQRNKGNFPGRFSGRQFSNSRSEMNVSTLELGDSALYLCASRFLTGTAYEQYFGPGTRLTVT.

The chain recombines TRBV30 with TRBJ1-2; tentatively, D is TRBD1 (5 bases). Germline CDR1 GTSNPN, CDR2 SVGIG (reference sequence). CDR3 length: 13 amino acids. V was shortened by 3 bases and J by 4 bases, with 12 bases between the two germline ends. The CDR3 region is CAWSAGYGYGYTF. In nucleotides, the CDR3 is TGTGCCTGGAGCGCAGGGTACGGCTATGGCTACACCTTC.